The sequence of this T cell receptor beta chain was determined in a study of cytomegalovirus exposure and HLA in healthy donors listed by TCRdb under 2017. Concerning the study at large: According to an earlier analysis of 587 of the donors, some 170 million T cells yielded 95 million to 140 million unique TCR beta sequences and approximately 300 Gb of sequence data. In a later genetic analysis, genome-wide SNP genotypes for about 60% of the 666 donors were used, and that subset was treated as a discovery cohort. Four to six DR-DQ haplotypes were handled as single units for association and clustering, since linkage in the cohort was strong. An early release covering 550 to 700 HLA-typed donors comprised 300 to 350 gigabases of sequencing data and around 80 million unique TCR sequences. Of the roughly 400 genotyped donors, around 81% fell in the genetic ancestry cluster associated with self-reported Caucasian donors. The number of typed donors differed by locus: 629-630 for A, B, C, DRB1 and DQB1; approximately 530 for DQA1; over 600 for DPA1; and around 490 for DPB1. Besides the first cohort of some 670 subjects, a separate validation cohort made up of 120 different subjects was used. Among under 450 genotyped donors of the cohort, an average of approximately 230,000 unique TCR beta nucleotide sequences were sequenced per donor, roughly 20% of them non-productive. Donor age, sex, ethnicity and CMV serostatus were compiled alongside the repertoire data. HLA typing included class I and class II loci at four-digit resolution. The T cell repertoires of several hundred subjects were profiled by immunosequencing and related to cytomegalovirus serostatus. An earlier analysis of 587 of the donors applied high-throughput TCR beta sequencing to assess whether each TCR beta V gene segment acted as functional or pseudogenic. To predict cytomegalovirus infection status, the study combined high-throughput TCR immunosequencing, statistical association of individual TCRs with disease status, and machine learning. The study aimed to test whether cataloging public T cell receptors could reveal signatures of past pathogen exposure. All discovery cohort repertoires had been generated on a single sequencing platform. A later analysis re-examined previously published TCR beta repertoires from around 670 donors and added high-resolution HLA genotyping to investigate patterns of TCR occurrence. In the later analysis, no new phenotypic data were used to find candidate immune exposures; instead, reliance was placed on TCR beta sequences and their occurrence across donors.

Receptors were amplified or captured by the immunoSEQ multiplex PCR assay. The multiplex PCR relied on a mix of 60 forward primers for TCR Vbeta segments and 13 reverse primers for TCR Jbeta segments. Amplification of the CDR3 region of rearranged TCR beta genes was performed with a multiplex PCR assay on genomic DNA. On the Illumina HiSeq System, the amplified TCR beta libraries were sequenced as 87-base-pair reads. Under the source paper's analysis protocol: A later analysis tallied around 80 million unique TCR beta chains across the 700 or so repertoires, and approximately 12 million of those chains were shared by two or more donors. Raw reads were error-corrected and collapsed into unique sequences with a nearest-neighbor algorithm that merged closely related sequences to remove PCR and sequencing errors. CDR3 sequences were aligned to IMGT reference sequences to assign V, D and J gene segments. For a sequence to be retained, a match of at least six nucleotides to both a V gene segment and a J gene segment was required. Rearrangements were called productive when the CDR3 lacked stop codons and stayed in frame with V and J; all others were non-productive. Following IMGT convention, CDR3 was defined as the stretch from the second conserved V-encoded cysteine up to the conserved J-encoded phenylalanine. Sequences without an unambiguous match to a single V gene segment were excluded from the earlier analysis of approximately 600 of the donors. In an earlier analysis of about 590 of the donors, a V segment was called functional when productive rearrangements were above 56.7%, and segregating when the standard deviation between donors exceeded 5%. To diagnose cytomegalovirus status from the catalog of TCR beta chain sequences, a statistical classification framework was built. In a later analysis, V and J genes were assigned by comparing TCR nucleotide sequences against IMGT/GENE-DB human TR gene sequences. Using the TCRdist pipeline, a later analysis assigned CDR3 sequences along with most-parsimonious VDJ recombination scenarios. A later analysis defined each TCR beta chain by its CDR3 amino acid sequence plus V-gene family, and excluded reads lacking a unique V-gene family. A later analysis removed 500 to 600 highly shared, low-generation-probability nucleotide sequences to deal with suspected cross-contamination and a sequencing artifact. A later analysis calculated a clonal expansion index for each public chain from normalized within-repertoire ranks of inferred template counts. In a later analysis, generation probabilities were computed with a VDJ recombination model fitted to out-of-frame rearrangements, and the resulting probabilities were checked against IGoR. In a later analysis, hypergeometric tests were used to score TCR-TCR, TCR-HLA and TCR-CMV co-occurrence, with a repertoire-size bias correction applied to TCR pairs. To estimate false discovery rates, a later analysis permuted the HLA or CMV assignments 20 times. A later analysis grouped co-occurring TCRs with DBSCAN, adding TCRdist sequence similarity when clustering within HLA-allele-positive subsets. Repertoires with fewer than 30,000 or more than 120,000 public chains, plus five repertoires with anomalous nucleotide sharing, were excluded from co-occurrence clustering. TCRdb limited this immuneACCESS table to in-frame rearrangements with V and J called. A share of clones is missing; checked studies link under half to unresolved V genes, and the rest is unexplained. That table gives V, J and clone size, and the DNA gave D and trimming. This sample is represented by approximately 130,000 clones; roughly 71% of them were singletons. The ten largest clones represent 2.9% of the sample.

The full study reports these points: According to a later analysis, parvovirus B19, influenza, CMV and Epstein-Barr virus appeared linked to several top co-occurrence clusters. CMV serostatus was the only immune exposure information available for the cohort. Most CMV-associated TCR beta chains appeared to be HLA-restricted in a later analysis, and the HLA associations seemed to be driven largely by CMV exposure. Because counts were too low, approximately 18 rarely observed V segments, including chromosome 9 orphons, were excluded from the earlier analysis of 587 of the donors. Compared with the approximately 670-donor mean, donors in an Asian-associated ancestry cluster had fewer N-insertions in productive TCRs, according to a later genetic analysis. Three of the identified cytomegalovirus-associated TCR beta chains were confirmed in vitro to be specific for cytomegalovirus antigens. A further reported finding was that TCR beta sequences accurately predicted the HLA-A and HLA-B alleles for most subjects in the first cohort. While some public TCRs were present in many individuals, most TCR sequences turned up only very rarely across donors. Correlated functional status among segregating V segments might be attributable to linkage disequilibrium, but an unknown experimental factor could not be ruled out. This cohort had only TCR beta chains sequenced, and the lack of alpha or paired-chain data limited which features could be detected. A later analysis associated about 17,000 TCR beta sequences with specific HLA alleles at a false discovery rate of 0.05. According to a later analysis, TCR association rates differed among HLA loci, with DRB1 alleles showing the most associated TCRs and HLA-C alleles showing the fewest. An association between a missense DCLRE1C variant and V-gene and J-gene trimming of TCR beta chains was found in a later genetic analysis and replicated in an independent cohort. The presence/absence analyses assumed that sequencing depth was roughly uniform across donors, and that assumption may not be true. Because HLA typing was missing for some donors at each locus, association tests included only the typed subset. A group of highly shared sequence variants was considered likely to be a technical artifact of the sequencing pipeline. Strong co-occurrence of HLA alleles, especially DR and DQ, made assigning TCR associations to individual alleles difficult. An earlier analysis of around 600 of the donors showed that most TCR beta V segments appeared in productive rearrangements either about 87% or about 30% of the time, which broadly matched IMGT annotations. The classifier was reported to diagnose cytomegalovirus status with high specificity and sensitivity in both the original cohort and the validation cohort. In a later analysis, HLA-associated TCR beta chains showed more clonal expansion and lower generation probabilities than non-associated chains that were equally common. According to the authors, the approach could potentially be generalized to other disease states and immunological phenotypes. A total of 164 TCR beta chains were listed by the study as associated with cytomegalovirus. The 87-base-pair reads could not distinguish some IMGT-functional V segments, including TRBV6-2 and TRBV6-3, so those segments were excluded.

From its cysteine to its phenylalanine, the CDR3 spans 16 amino acids. Only CDR3 DNA remains: 48 bases, in frame from the first base. The V end gives up 6 bases and the J end 0 bases, leaving 9 bases in the junction not matched to a gene. The germline V gene provides CDR1 SGHAT and CDR2 FQNNGV. The cohort comprised some 730 healthy bone marrow donors. At the time of sampling, every cohort member was nominally healthy, though immune exposures that went unrecorded were likely present. The donor tested CMV seropositive, placing the donor among the approximately 290 seropositive members of the cohort. A peripheral blood sample was collected from each donor, and TCR beta sequencing was performed on peripheral blood mononuclear cells. Genomic DNA was extracted from the blood cell samples with the Qiagen DNeasy Blood Extraction Kit. In regard to this clone: The antigen it recognizes is unknown. Per-nucleotide qualities are absent, and no much larger clonotype sits a single base away.

The sample comprised PBMCs. This receptor was taken from a woman between 40 and 50 years old in good health and CMV-seropositive. The V and J segments used are TRBV11-2 and TRBJ1-1; 8 bases in between match TRBD1. CDR3 protein: CASRSTGGSVNTEAFF. The sequence in DNA is TGTGCCAGCAGATCAACAGGGGGAAGCGTGAACACTGAAGCTTTCTTT.